Below, one T cell receptor beta chain is given with its context. One entry per CDR3 protein, called by TCRdb with MiXCR from the 5' RACE reads. The sample carries roughly 350,000 distinct CDR3 sequences, about 4% recorded once. This sample stems from a study of T cells after yellow fever vaccination. Trimming took off 1 base at V and 6 bases at J, with 12 bases between the two ends. This CDR3 is built from 14 residues. Germline CDR1 and CDR2: SGHTA and FQGNSA. The sample in question was PBMCs, obtained 5 days after the yellow fever booster vaccination. This TCR came from a man younger than 35 who received the YFV17D yellow fever vaccine. The chain uses TRBV7-2 and TRBJ1-1; TRBD1 is a possible D gene (5 bases). CDR3 sequence (DNA): TGTGCCAGCAGCTTAGGATCAGGGCGAGCTGAAGCTTTCTTT. Its translation: CASSLGSGRAEAFF. Full variable domain (missing parts from reference TRBV7-2 and TRBJ1-1): GAGVSQSPSNKVTEKGKDVELRCDPISGHTALYWYRQSLGQGLEFLIYFQGNSAPDKSGLPSDRFSAERTGGSVSTLTIQRTQQEDSAVYLCASSLGSGRAEAFFGQGTRLTVV.